This TCR beta chain was retrieved from a study of blood T cell repertoires in COVID-19. At the level of the study: Spain, Italy and the United States supplied samples that represented acute and convalescent COVID-19. PBMCs, B-cell-depleted T cells, or T cells were the source of the cDNA or gDNA that made up the material.

V was shortened by 4 bases and J by 4 bases, with 12 bases between the two germline ends. In germline, CDR1 is SGHRS, CDR2 YFSETQ. The CDR3 runs to 14 residues. Original analysis: Nucleated cell counts were estimated from reference gene primer amplification. Produced via immunoSEQ multiplex PCR; TCRdb's table is partial and in-frame only. That table is the source of V, J and clone size, and D and trimming were worked out from the DNA. The sample yields approximately 440,000 clones, about 91% seen once. Seattle's enrolled individuals joined amid active infection and were then monitored longitudinally. The chain joins TRBV5-1 to TRBJ1-5; TRBD1 is a possible D gene (6 bases). Sequenced material: peripheral blood. This receptor was taken from a woman aged 45 to 65 with COVID-19, enrolled during active disease. Here the CDR3 reads CASSLTGLNQPQHF. For the CDR3, the DNA is TGCGCCAGCAGCCTCACAGGGTTGAATCAGCCCCAGCATTTT.